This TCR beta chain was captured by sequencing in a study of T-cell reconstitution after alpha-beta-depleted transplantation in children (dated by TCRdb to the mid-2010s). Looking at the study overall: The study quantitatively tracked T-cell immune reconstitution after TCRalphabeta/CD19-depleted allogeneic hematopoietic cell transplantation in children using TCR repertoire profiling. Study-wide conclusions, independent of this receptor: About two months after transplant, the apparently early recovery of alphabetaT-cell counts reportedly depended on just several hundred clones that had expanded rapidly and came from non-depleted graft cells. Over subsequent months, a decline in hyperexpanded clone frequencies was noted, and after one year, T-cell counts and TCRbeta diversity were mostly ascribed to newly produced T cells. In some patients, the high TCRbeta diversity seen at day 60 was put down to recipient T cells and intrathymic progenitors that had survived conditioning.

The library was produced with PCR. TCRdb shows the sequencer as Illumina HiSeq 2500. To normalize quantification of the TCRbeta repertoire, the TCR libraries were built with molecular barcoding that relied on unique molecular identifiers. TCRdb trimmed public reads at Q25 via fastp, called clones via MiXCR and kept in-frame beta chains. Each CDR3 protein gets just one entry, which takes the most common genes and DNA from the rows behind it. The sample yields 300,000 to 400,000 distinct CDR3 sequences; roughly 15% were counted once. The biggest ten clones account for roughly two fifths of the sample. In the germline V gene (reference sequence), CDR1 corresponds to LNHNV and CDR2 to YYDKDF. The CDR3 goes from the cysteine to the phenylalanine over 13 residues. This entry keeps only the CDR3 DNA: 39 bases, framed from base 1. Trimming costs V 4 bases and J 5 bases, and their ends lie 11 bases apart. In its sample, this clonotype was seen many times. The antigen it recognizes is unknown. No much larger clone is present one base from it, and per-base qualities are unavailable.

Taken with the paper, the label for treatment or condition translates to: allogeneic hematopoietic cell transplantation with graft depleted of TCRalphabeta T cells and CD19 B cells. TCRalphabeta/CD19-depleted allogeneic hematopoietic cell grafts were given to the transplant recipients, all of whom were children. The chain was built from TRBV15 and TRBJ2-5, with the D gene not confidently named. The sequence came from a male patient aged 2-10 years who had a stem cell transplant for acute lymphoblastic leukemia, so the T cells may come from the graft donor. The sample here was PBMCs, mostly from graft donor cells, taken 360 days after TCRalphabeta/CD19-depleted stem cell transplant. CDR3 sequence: CATSTRAQETQYF. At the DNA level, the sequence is TGTGCCACCAGCACAAGGGCTCAGGAGACCCAGTACTTC.